Following are 27 T cell receptor beta chains from one sample sequenced in a study of glioma-infiltrating T cells. Using RNA template, CDR3s of TCR alpha and beta were amplified with iRepertoire arm-PCR. TCRdb processed the multiplex PCR reads anew with MiXCR; each CDR3 protein has one entry. The table shows under 200,000 distinct CDR3 sequences, with around 32% occurring only once. Input material: glioma tissue, nonneoplastic brain tissue, or PBMCs (not recorded which). These receptors all stem from a human donor with low-grade glioma or glioblastoma, undergoing nonglioma brain surgery, or in good health (not recorded which).

Many counts were recorded for this clonotype. The J gene is TRBJ2-1, the V gene TRBV6-1, with TRBD2 matching over 11 bases. Germline V lookup: CDR1 MNHNS, CDR2 SASEGT. The V and J ends lost 6 bases and 0 bases, in that order; junction bases with no gene match: 7. The CDR3 runs to 17 residues. The CDR3 nucleotides read TGTGCCAGCAGACCGGGACTAGCGGATAGCTCCTACAATGAGCAGTTCTTC. It is translated as CASRPGLADSSYNEQFF.

This clonotype was picked up many times. This chain connects TRBV28 to TRBJ1-2; D is unresolved. The CDR3 runs to 13 residues. Germline values: CDR1 MDHEN, CDR2 SYDVKM. V lost 3 bases, J lost 4 bases, and 9 bases lay in between. The CDR3 DNA sequence: TGTGCCAGCAGTTTGGCCAGGATCTATGGCTACACCTTC. Its protein is CASSLARIYGYTF.

A note on this clonotype: This may be a read error, as it is one base from a much larger clone. This sequence joins TRBV11-2 and TRBJ2-1; 8 bases are a match to TRBD2. The V segment lost 6 bases and the J segment 10 bases; nucleotides outside the gene matches: 14. The CDR3 totals 15 residues. Germline V gene data show CDR1 as SGHAT and CDR2 as FQNNGV. The CDR3 DNA reads TGTGCCAGCAGGCCAGGGACTAGGGGTGAGGGCGAGCAGTTCTTC. This gives the protein CASRPGTRGEGEQFF. The full variable domain, in which reference TRBV11-2 and TRBJ2-1 provide the parts outside the CDR3, is EAGVAQSPRYKIIEKRQSVAFWCNPISGHATLYWYQQILGQGPKLLIQFQNNGVVDDSQLPKDRFSAERLKGVDSTLKIQPAKLEDSAVYLCASRPGTRGEGEQFFGPGTRLTVL.

The gene calls are TRBV3-1 and TRBJ2-7, with 8 bases lining up with TRBD2. CDR3 length: 14 residues. Germline assignment: CDR1 LGHDT and CDR2 YNNKEL (reference sequence). V trimming: 5 bases; J trimming: 2 bases; junction bases outside the gene matches: 5. For the CDR3, the DNA is TGTGCCAGCAGCAAACTAGCGGTTCCCTACGAGCAGTACTTC. The encoded protein is CASSKLAVPYEQYF.

Concerning this clonotype: It may be a read error: a sequence one base away is much more abundant. The chain joins TRBV19 to TRBJ2-3; D assignment may be TRBD1 or TRBD2 (5 bases each). Trimming took off 2 bases at V and 1 base at J, with 7 bases between the two ends. The length of the CDR3 is 14 residues. The germline V gene encodes CDR1 LNHDA and CDR2 SQIVND (reference sequence). Here the CDR3 DNA reads TGTGCCAGTAGTATACTGGGGGGCACAGATACGCAGTATTTT. Translation: CASSILGGTDTQYF.

This chain connects TRBV10-3 to TRBJ2-3, with D possibly TRBD2 on 6 matching bases. V lost 1 base and J lost 0, with 11 bases in between. This CDR3 comprises 16 residues. Per the germline V gene, CDR1 is ENHRY and CDR2 is SYGVKD. CDR3 loop: CAISEWSSESTDTQYF. DNA of the CDR3: TGTGCCATCAGTGAGTGGTCTAGCGAGAGCACAGATACGCAGTATTTT.

This clonotype was seen more than once but under ten times. The chain joins TRBV10-2 to TRBJ2-3, with 9 bases identical to TRBD2. CDR1 is WSHSY and CDR2 is SAAADI in the germline V gene. V lost 1 base, J lost 6 bases, and 5 bases stayed unmatched. The CDR3 covers 15 residues. CDR3 sequence reads: CASSEFSGSADTQYF. The DNA for the CDR3 is TGCGCCAGCAGTGAGTTTAGCGGGAGCGCGGATACGCAGTATTTT.

This clonotype was seen ten or more times. The chain links TRBV24-1 to TRBJ2-3; tentatively, D is TRBD2 (5 bases). Looked up from germline, CDR1 is KGHDR and CDR2 is SFDVKD. This CDR3 contains 14 residues. Trimming left V 0 bases short and J 10 bases short, with 13 bases between. The CDR3 reads CATSDLVSQEAQYF. The CDR3 bases are TGTGCCACCAGTGATTTGGTGTCCCAGGAGGCGCAGTATTTT.

This clonotype was recorded many times. The rearrangement uses TRBV7-2 and TRBJ2-3, with D possibly matching TRBD2 (5 bases). Trimming stripped 1 base from V and 5 bases from J, with 7 bases between. CDR3 length equals 13 residues. Germline CDR1 reads SGHTA; CDR2 reads FQGNSA. The CDR3, as DNA: TGTGCCAGCAGCTTAGGGACTGGAGATACGCAGTATTTT. It translates to CASSLGTGDTQYF. The full variable domain, in which reference TRBV7-2 and TRBJ2-3 provide the parts outside the CDR3, is GAGVSQSPSNKVTEKGKDVELRCDPISGHTALYWYRQSLGQGLEFLIYFQGNSAPDKSGLPSDRFSAERTGGSVSTLTIQRTQQEDSAVYLCASSLGTGDTQYFGPGTRLTVL.

This clonotype turned up a few times. The rearrangement links TRBV7-2 to TRBJ2-7, with TRBD2 identical over 14 bases. The CDR3 is 15 residues long. Germline lookup yields CDR1 SGHTA and CDR2 FQGNSA. Trimming at V came to 5 bases and at J to 5 bases, leaving 5 bases not matched to a gene. The CDR3 loop is CASSPEGLAGDEQYF. CDR3 nucleotides: TGTGCCAGCAGCCCAGAGGGACTAGCGGGAGACGAGCAGTACTTC.

This clonotype was counted between two and nine times. The V call is TRBV19, the J call TRBJ2-7; tentatively, D is TRBD1 or TRBD2 (5 bases each). This CDR3 is 11 amino acids long. V was clipped by 11 bases and J by 4 bases, with 12 bases between them. Germline V gene lookup returns CDR1 LNHDA and CDR2 SQIVND (reference sequence). This CDR3 reads CALRDPYEQYF. CDR3 coding DNA: TGTGCCTTACGGGACCCATACGAGCAGTACTTC.

CDR3 sequence (DNA): TGTGCCTGGAGGATAGACAGGGGCGAGCAGTACTTC. Its protein is CAWRIDRGEQYF. The chain carries TRBV30 and TRBJ2-7; 8 bases match TRBD1. V shed 3 bases, J shed 6 bases, and the junction held 4 bases outside the gene matches. The CDR3 is 12 amino acids. Germline V gene sequence: CDR1 GTSNPN, CDR2 SVGIG (reference sequence).

This clonotype was counted ten times or more. The genes are TRBV6-5 and TRBJ2-3; 9 bases line up with TRBD2. The ends lost 2 bases at V and 2 bases at J; junction bases unmatched: 2. This CDR3 is 15 amino acids long. Germline lookup yields CDR1 MNHEY and CDR2 SVGAGI. Here the CDR3 DNA reads TGTGCCAGCAGTTACGCGGGGGGGGACACAGATACGCAGTATTTT. Residues: CASSYAGGDTDTQYF.

A note on this clonotype: This sequence may be a read error, since a much larger clone differs from it by one base. V is TRBV6-6 and J is TRBJ2-7; 9 bases are a match to TRBD2. The germline V gene encodes CDR1 MNHNY and CDR2 SVGAGI (reference sequence). CDR3 length: 14 residues. With V trimmed by 6 bases and J by 4 bases, 7 bases remained unmatched. The CDR3 loop reads CASSLTSGKYEQYF. In nucleotides, the CDR3 is TGTGCCAGCAGCCTGACTAGCGGAAAATACGAGCAGTACTTC.

This clonotype was picked up many times. The chain employs TRBV4-1 and TRBJ2-2; no firm D call. The V gene lost 3 bases and the J gene lost 0 bases, with 2 bases spanning the gap. Germline V gene lookup returns CDR1 MGHRA and CDR2 YSYEKL. The CDR3 has 13 amino acids. CDR3 amino acids: CASSHTNTGELFF. The CDR3 bases are TGCGCCAGCAGCCATACGAACACCGGGGAGCTGTTTTTT.

This clonotype was picked up many times. The chain recombines TRBV19 with TRBJ1-2; D unresolved. The CDR3 spans 14 residues. Germline values: CDR1 LNHDA, CDR2 SQIVND (reference sequence). V lost 6 bases and J lost 5, with 16 bases in between. The CDR3 DNA sequence: TGTGCCAGTAGCGTCCATGGGAGTCCATATGGCTACACCTTC. Encoded protein: CASSVHGSPYGYTF.

This chain uses TRBV7-9 with TRBJ2-3; D not resolved. Germline V gene sequence: CDR1 SEHNR, CDR2 FQNEAQ (reference sequence). Trimming stripped 1 base from V and 2 bases from J, with 10 bases between. The length of the CDR3 is 15 residues. Here the CDR3 DNA reads TGTGCCAGCAGCTTAGGACGGGTTCTCACAGATACGCAGTATTTT. Amino acids: CASSLGRVLTDTQYF.

This clonotype has ten or more counts. The chain carries TRBV5-4 and TRBJ2-3; D remains ambiguous. Trimming removed 4 bases from V and 2 bases from J, with 11 bases in between. Germline assignment: CDR1 SGHNT and CDR2 YYREEE (reference sequence). The CDR3 is 14 amino acids. CDR3 DNA sequence: TGTGCCAGCAGCCCCCCGGGCTACACAGATACGCAGTATTTT. As protein: CASSPPGYTDTQYF.

As regards this clonotype: This may be a read error: a much more frequent sequence differs by one nucleotide. The chain combines TRBV27 with TRBJ2-7, with 12 positions matching TRBD2. Germline V lookup: CDR1 MNHEY, CDR2 SMNVEV (reference sequence). J gave up 11 bases and V 6 bases, and 11 bases lay outside the gene matches. This CDR3 is 14 amino acids long. CDR3 DNA: TGTGCCAGCAGAAGACTAGCGGGAGAAGTTGAGAAGTACTTC. It specifies CASRRLAGEVEKYF.

This clonotype has just a few counts. The rearrangement uses TRBV19 and TRBJ1-4; no reliable D call. CDR1 and CDR2 from the germline V gene are LNHDA and SQIVND (reference sequence). This CDR3 has 15 amino acids. Trimming left V 3 bases short and J 5 bases short, with 13 bases between. CDR3 sequence (DNA): TGTGCCAGTAGTATGATTGGCAGCGGCAATGAAAAACTGTTTTTT. This encodes CASSMIGSGNEKLFF.

This clonotype was detected many times. The chain carries TRBV15 and TRBJ2-3, with 8 bases that match TRBD1. The J segment lost 1 base and the V segment lost 3 bases, leaving 3 bases of the junction unmatched. The CDR3 is 15 residues long. CDR1 and CDR2 from the germline V gene are LNHNV and YYDKDF (reference sequence). The CDR3: CATSREDRGTDTQYF. The CDR3 DNA sequence: TGTGCCACCAGCAGGGAGGACAGGGGCACAGATACGCAGTATTTT.

There are many counts of this clonotype. The chain uses TRBV10-3 and TRBJ2-7; the D gene is possibly TRBD2 (6 bases). Per the germline V gene, CDR1 is ENHRY and CDR2 is SYGVKD. Between the trimmed V and J ends, which lost 6 bases and 5 bases, there was a span of 20 bases. The CDR3 runs to 15 residues. CDR3 region: CAISPLGGVLHEQYF. CDR3 nucleotide sequence: TGTGCCATCAGCCCCCTGGGGGGAGTTCTCCACGAGCAGTACTTC.

The chain combines TRBV4-1 with TRBJ1-1; possibly TRBD1 for D (5 bases). V lost 1 base and J 0 bases, leaving 15 bases between the germline ends. The CDR3 is 17 residues long. The V gene's germline CDR1 is MGHRA and CDR2 YSYEKL. CDR3 loop: CASSQVWVGELNTEAFF. DNA of the CDR3: TGCGCCAGCAGCCAAGTCTGGGTGGGGGAATTGAACACTGAAGCTTTCTTT.

This clonotype was picked up many times. The chain is built from TRBV6-2 or TRBV6-3 and TRBJ2-7, with 13 bases that match TRBD2. The CDR3 totals 17 residues. Unmatched junction bases numbered 9, after V lost 2 bases and J lost 5 bases. In germline, CDR1 is MNHEY, CDR2 SVGEGT. CDR3 sequence reads: CASSYDGLAGAGDEQYF. The CDR3 coding sequence is TGTGCCAGCAGTTACGATGGACTAGCGGGAGCTGGGGACGAGCAGTACTTC.

This clonotype showed up many times. V is TRBV7-2 and J is TRBJ1-2, with D perhaps matching TRBD1 (5 bases). The ends were cut back, 1 base at V and 8 bases at J, with 17 bases in the middle. Germline CDR1 reads SGHTA; CDR2 reads FQGNSA. CDR3 length: 15 residues. CDR3 sequence (DNA): TGTGCCAGCAGCTTAGAACGGGGGGGAAGCGGAGGCTACACCTTC. This codes for CASSLERGGSGGYTF.

The V gene is TRBV19, the J gene TRBJ1-4; D gene ambiguous. V lost 2 bases and J 7 bases, leaving 20 bases between the germline ends. This CDR3 spans 17 amino acids. Per the germline V gene, CDR1 is LNHDA and CDR2 is SQIVND (reference sequence). The CDR3 reads CASSINSGLTRREKLFF. The DNA for the CDR3 is TGTGCCAGTAGTATAAACTCAGGACTAACGAGGCGTGAAAAACTGTTTTTT.

On this clonotype itself: The DNA is left out, because the CDR3 cannot be placed on it with certainty; the CDR3 is given as TCRdb lists it. The CDR3 spells CSARPAGGGNEQFFGPTPPLHF. The chain employs TRBV29-1 and TRBJ1-6. Germline lookup yields CDR1 SQVTM and CDR2 ANQGSEA. A total of 22 residues make up the CDR3, ends included.